The TCR beta chain under discussion was sequenced for a study of blood T cell repertoires in COVID-19. Study at large: Samples taken during acute and convalescent COVID-19 were collected in the United States, Italy and Spain. PBMCs, B-cell-depleted T cells, or T cells provided the cDNA or gDNA that made up the material.

In the authors' methods: Reference gene primers were amplified, and this amplification served to estimate nucleated cell counts. Profiled with immunoSEQ multiplex PCR; TCRdb holds only in-frame clones, not every one. V, J and clone size were drawn from that table, and D and trimming were deduced from the DNA. The table lists 150,000 to 200,000 clones, 90% of them singletons, with 0.5% to 0.65% in the top ten. The CDR3 sequence is 17 residues long. Germline assignment: CDR1 SQVTM and CDR2 ANQGSEA. J gave up 4 bases and V 5 bases, and 16 bases lay outside the gene matches. Material: peripheral blood. The TCR comes from a man aged 45-60 years with acute or convalescent COVID-19. The gene calls are TRBV29-1 and TRBJ2-2; 7 nucleotides line up with TRBD1. The DNA for the CDR3 is TGCAGCGTTTTTCGACCCACCCGGGACAGTTCCACCGGGGAGCTGTTTTTT. Its translation: CSVFRPTRDSSTGELFF.